This entry lists 30 T cell receptor beta chains sequenced from one sample in a study of PD-L1 blockade in urothelial cancer. Regarding time point: peripheral blood 6 weeks after treatment start. The method was immunoSEQ multiplex PCR; TCRdb's version includes in-frame clones alone and lacks a portion of them. This sample has 95,000 to 150,000 clones, with roughly 86% found just once. The sequencing used PBMCs, collected around atezolizumab (anti-PD-L1) treatment. The receptors originated from a man between 45 and 60 years old with urothelial cancer.

The chain combines TRBV21-1 with TRBJ1-1. TRBV21-1 is listed as a pseudogene. CDR3 length: 14 amino acids. CDR3 bases: TGTGCCAGCAGCAAAGGGCGGTTGAACACTGAAGCTTTCTTT. It codes for CASSKGRLNTEAFF.

By sample share, this clone is medium-sized. The rearrangement links TRBV27 to TRBJ2-7; TRBD2 might be the D (6 bases). CDR1 and CDR2 from the germline V gene are MNHEY and SMNVEV (reference sequence). CDR3 length: 16 amino acids. V lost 0 bases, J lost 4 bases, and 16 bases lay in between. The CDR3 spells CASSLSIGGKRYEQYF. In nucleotides, the CDR3 is TGTGCCAGCAGTTTATCGATTGGCGGGAAGAGATACGAGCAGTACTTC.

The chain links TRBV15 to TRBJ2-2; D is possibly TRBD1 (5 bases). V was clipped by 0 bases and J by 4 bases, with 15 bases between them. Germline V gene sequence: CDR1 LNHNV, CDR2 YYDKDF (reference sequence). The length of the CDR3 is 17 residues. The CDR3 DNA reads TGTGCCACCAGCAGAGATGGGGCAGACAGAAGCACCGGGGAGCTGTTTTTT. This sequence encodes CATSRDGADRSTGELFF.

The chain carries TRBV10-1 and TRBJ1-1; maybe TRBD1 (6 bases). V was cut by 6 bases and J by 0 bases, with 8 bases left in between. The CDR3 is 13 residues long. Germline V gives CDR1 WNHNN, CDR2 SYGVQD (reference sequence). The CDR3, as DNA: TGCGCCAGCAGACAGGGCTTGAACACTGAAGCTTTCTTT. Translating it yields CASRQGLNTEAFF.

This chain connects TRBV18 to TRBJ1-1; 11 nucleotides line up with TRBD1. V was clipped by 3 bases and J by 3 bases; unmatched bases: 6. Per germline, CDR1 KGHSH and CDR2 LQKENI. CDR3 size: 16 residues. CDR3 DNA sequence: TGTGCCAGCTCACCTTCAGGACAGGGGGCGGACACTGAAGCTTTCTTT. This codes for CASSPSGQGADTEAFF.

This clone has only one observation. The chain has TRBV6-1 and TRBJ1-1, with a tentative D call TRBD1 (6 bases). Per the germline V gene, CDR1 is MNHNS and CDR2 is SASEGT. Trimming left V 7 bases short and J 0 bases short, with 12 bases between. This CDR3 is 14 amino acids long. The CDR3 DNA is TGTGCCAGCAAAAAGACAGGAATGAACACTGAAGCTTTCTTT. Protein sequence: CASKKTGMNTEAFF.

The V call is TRBV7-6, the J call TRBJ2-2, with 10 bases fitting TRBD1. Losses at the gene ends were 2 bases for V and 4 bases for J; bases not matched to a gene: 10. The CDR3 is 18 amino acids. Germline V gene data show CDR1 as SGHVS and CDR2 as FNYEAQ. CDR3 loop: CASSLRVGTGVSTGELFF. In nucleotides, the CDR3 is TGTGCCAGCAGCTTAAGGGTCGGGACAGGGGTTTCCACCGGGGAGCTGTTTTTT.

V is TRBV7-8 and J is TRBJ2-7; D possibly corresponds to TRBD2 (6 bases). Germline-derived CDR1 and CDR2 are SGHVS and FQNEAQ. The CDR3 covers 16 residues. V lost 5 bases and J lost 0, with 17 bases in between. This CDR3 reads CASSRGDSRGSYEQYF. In nucleotides, the CDR3 is TGTGCCAGCAGCCGCGGGGACTCCCGCGGCTCCTACGAGCAGTACTTC.

The chain combines TRBV18 with TRBJ1-6; TRBD1 aligns across 9 bases. The CDR3 contains 15 residues. The germline gives CDR1 KGHSH, CDR2 LQKENI. V shed 3 bases and J 7 bases; nucleotides not matched to a gene: 4. The CDR3 loop reads CASSPDGTGNSPLHF. CDR3 DNA sequence: TGTGCCAGCTCACCTGATGGGACAGGGAATTCACCCCTCCACTTT.

The chain carries TRBV5-4 and TRBJ1-2; the match to TRBD1 covers 7 bases. CDR1 and CDR2 (germline): SGHNT, YYREEE (reference sequence). V was pared by 0 bases and J by 3 bases, with 11 bases of the junction left unmatched. The CDR3 length is 17 residues. The CDR3 nucleotides are TGTGCCAGCAGCTTGGTGGTCGGAGCAGGGGGATACTATGGCTACACCTTC. Its translation: CASSLVVGAGGYYGYTF.

The chain employs TRBV7-9 and TRBJ2-1; D gene ambiguous. This CDR3 spans 14 amino acids. Trimming left V 5 bases short and J 8 bases short, with 16 bases between. Germline CDR1 SEHNR, CDR2 FQNEAQ (reference sequence). CDR3 residues: CASSPNRVLDEQFF. In DNA form, the CDR3 reads TGTGCCAGCAGCCCTAATCGGGTCCTCGATGAGCAGTTCTTC. The full variable domain, completed using reference TRBV7-9 and TRBJ2-1, is DTGVSQNPRHKITKRGQNVTFRCDPISEHNRLYWYRQTLGQGPEFLTYFQNEAQLEKSRLLSDRFSAERPKGSFSTLEIQRTEQGDSAMYLCASSPNRVLDEQFFGPGTRLTVL.

The chain carries TRBV19 and TRBJ1-1; TRBD1 agrees at 7 bases. The CDR3 contains 13 residues. V was pared by 6 bases and J by 5 bases, with 6 bases of the junction left unmatched. CDR1 LNHDA and CDR2 SQIVND come from the germline V gene (reference sequence). The CDR3: CASRQQGKTEAFF. The CDR3 DNA sequence: TGTGCCAGTAGGCAACAGGGGAAGACTGAAGCTTTCTTT.

The chain links TRBV18 to TRBJ2-7; the match to TRBD1 covers 7 bases. This CDR3 has 15 residues. CDR1 is KGHSH and CDR2 is LQKENI in the germline V gene. The V and J ends lost 3 bases and 4 bases, in that order; junction bases with no gene match: 9. CDR3 in DNA: TGTGCCAGCTCACCTGCCTCCTTACAGGGGTACGAGCAGTACTTC. Amino acid sequence: CASSPASLQGYEQYF.

The chain uses TRBV6-5 and TRBJ1-5, with no clear D. The CDR3 has 15 amino acids. V dropped 0 bases and J dropped 4 bases, with 10 bases sitting between them. Germline loops: CDR1 MNHEY, CDR2 SVGAGI. The CDR3 protein is CASSYSWRINQPQHF. CDR3 DNA: TGTGCCAGCAGTTACTCATGGCGGATTAATCAGCCCCAGCATTTT.

For the CDR3, the DNA is TGTGCCAGCAGTGAATGGAGGGCCGGGGAGACCCAGTACTTC. It yields the protein CASSEWRAGETQYF. This chain connects TRBV2 to TRBJ2-5; D may be TRBD2 (6 bases). CDR1 is SNHLY, CDR2 FYNNEI, per germline. The germline V and J ends were trimmed by 2 bases and 5 bases, with 12 bases remaining between them. CDR3 size: 14 residues.

The J gene is TRBJ2-7, the V gene TRBV6-6; 9 positions agree with TRBD1. CDR1 and CDR2 from the germline V gene are MNHNY and SVGAGI (reference sequence). V shed 8 bases, J shed 4 bases, and the junction held 12 bases outside the gene matches. CDR3 size: 15 residues. DNA of the CDR3: TGTGCCAGCCATAAAAAAGGGACAGGGCCTTACGAGCAGTACTTC. Translated, it gives CASHKKGTGPYEQYF.

The chain combines TRBV19 with TRBJ2-2; the D is unclear. Germline V lookup: CDR1 LNHDA, CDR2 SQIVND (reference sequence). V was shortened by 3 bases and J by 3 bases, with 14 bases between the two germline ends. This CDR3 region has 16 residues. The CDR3, as DNA: TGTGCCAGTAGTATCCGACTTACTACCTACACCGGGGAGCTGTTTTTT. Its translation: CASSIRLTTYTGELFF.

The chain employs TRBV21-1 and TRBJ1-6; the table calls TRBD1, which could not be checked here. TRBV21-1 is listed as a pseudogene. This CDR3 spans 13 amino acids. CDR3 nucleotides: TGTGCCCGCCTTGGGACATGTGATTCACCCCTCCACTTT. Residues: CARLGTCDSPLHF.

The chain couples TRBV29-1 to TRBJ2-5; no reliable D call. V was pared by 6 bases and J by 5 bases, with 16 bases between. The CDR3 covers 13 residues. CDR1 and CDR2 from the germline V gene are SQVTM and ANQGSEA. CDR3 nucleotides: TGCAGCGTCGTGACAAAAAGCTGGGAGACCCAGTACTTC. This encodes CSVVTKSWETQYF.

CDR3 residues: CAWSPGLAGSGELFF. CDR3 bases: TGTGCCTGGAGCCCCGGACTAGCGGGTTCCGGGGAGCTGTTTTTT. The genes are TRBV30 and TRBJ2-2, with 11 bases fitting TRBD2. Germline CDR1 is GTSNPN and CDR2 is SVGIG (reference sequence). The CDR3 spans 15 residues. The J segment lost 6 bases and the V segment lost 3 bases, leaving 6 bases of the junction unmatched. Variable domain in full (rest from reference TRBV30 and TRBJ2-2): SQTIHQWPATLVQPVGSPLSLECTVEGTSNPNLYWYRQAAGRGLQLLFYSVGIGQISSEVPQNLSASRPQDRQFILSSKKLLLSDSGFYLCAWSPGLAGSGELFFGEGSRLTVL.

The chain uses TRBV4-1 and TRBJ1-2, with D tentatively TRBD1 (6 bases). The CDR3 runs to 18 residues. The germline gives CDR1 MGHRA, CDR2 YSYEKL. The germline V and J ends were trimmed by 0 bases and 3 bases, with 20 bases remaining between them. The CDR3: CASSQDGGTGSLHYGYTF. DNA of the CDR3: TGCGCCAGCAGCCAAGATGGGGGCACGGGTAGCCTTCACTATGGCTACACCTTC.

The chain combines TRBV21-1 with TRBJ2-1; TRBD2 is the table's D call, not checked against the DNA. TRBV21-1 is a listed pseudogene. The CDR3 spans 13 residues. Here the CDR3 reads CASKRVVGPEQFF. The CDR3 DNA reads TGTGCCAGTAAGAGGGTTGTAGGGCCTGAGCAGTTCTTC.

The CDR3 coding sequence is TGTGCCAGCTCACCGTTTCTAGCGGGGAAAATGAGCTCTGGGGCCAACGTCCTGACTTTC. It codes for CASSPFLAGKMSSGANVLTF. The chain uses TRBV18 and TRBJ2-6; 9 bases agree with TRBD2. V shed 3 bases, J shed 0 bases, and the junction held 12 bases outside the gene matches. The germline V gene encodes CDR1 KGHSH and CDR2 LQKENI. The CDR3 runs 20 residues.

The chain carries TRBV7-6 and TRBJ1-2, with 9 nucleotides matching TRBD1. The CDR3 runs 15 residues. CDR1 SGHVS and CDR2 FNYEAQ come from the germline V gene. The junction had 10 bases not matched to a gene; V was cut back by 5 bases and J by 6 bases. The CDR3 DNA reads as TGTGCCAGCAGCCCTTCCCGGGACAGGGAACATGGCTACACCTTC. Translation: CASSPSRDREHGYTF.

For the CDR3, the DNA is TGTGCCAGTATCTCTGGGGCCTCTGGGAGCAATCAGCCCCAGCATTTT. This sequence encodes CASISGASGSNQPQHF. This chain links TRBV19 with TRBJ1-5, with D possibly matching TRBD1 (5 bases). From germline, CDR1 is LNHDA and CDR2 SQIVND (reference sequence). This CDR3 region has 16 residues. The germline V and J ends were trimmed by 7 bases and 1 base, with 17 bases remaining between them.

The chain links TRBV28 to TRBJ2-3; 7 nucleotides align to TRBD1. The CDR3 runs 14 residues. Germline V CDR1 and CDR2: MDHEN, SYDVKM. V shed 7 bases and J 1 base; nucleotides not matched to a gene: 5. The CDR3 nucleotides are TGTGCCAGCATTCAAGGACAGGGCACAGATACGCAGTATTTT. Translating it yields CASIQGQGTDTQYF.

The chain recombines TRBV28 with TRBJ2-7; 7 nucleotides align to TRBD1. V shed 6 bases, J shed 10 bases, and the junction held 9 bases outside the gene matches. Germline CDR1 reads MDHEN; CDR2 reads SYDVKM. The length of the CDR3 is 12 residues. CDR3 sequence (DNA): TGTGCCAGCAGAACACCGGGACAGCCCCAGTACTTC. Amino acids: CASRTPGQPQYF.

The rearrangement uses TRBV6-1 and TRBJ2-1, with D perhaps matching TRBD1 (6 bases). Germline CDR1 and CDR2: MNHNS and SASEGT. Trimming took off 8 bases at V and 4 bases at J, with 18 bases between the two ends. This CDR3 comprises 15 residues. The CDR3 bases are TGTGCCAGCTGCCCAGGGGCCTCCCAATACAATGAGCAGTTCTTC. Protein sequence: CASCPGASQYNEQFF.

The chain has TRBV5-1 and TRBJ2-7, with D perhaps matching TRBD1 (6 bases). The germline V gene encodes CDR1 SGHRS and CDR2 YFSETQ. Trimming pared 0 bases from V and 0 bases from J, leaving 10 bases between. The CDR3 consists of 15 residues. CDR3 sequence (DNA): TGCGCCAGCAGCTTGGAAGGACAGAGCTCCTACGAGCAGTACTTC. Its translation is CASSLEGQSSYEQYF.

The V call is TRBV4-2, the J call TRBJ2-2; 8 bases fit TRBD1. Germline assignment: CDR1 LGHNA and CDR2 YNFKEQ. J was trimmed by 6 bases and V by 3 bases; bases with no gene match: 6. CDR3 size: 15 residues. The CDR3 spells CASSQSDRDAGELFF. The CDR3 region has the DNA TGTGCCAGCAGCCAGTCGGACAGGGACGCCGGGGAGCTGTTTTTT.